The rows below give T cell receptor beta chains drawn from one sample of a study of T cells after yellow fever vaccination. TCRdb re-analysed the 5' RACE reads in MiXCR, keeping a single row per CDR3 protein. Of hundreds of thousands of distinct CDR3 sequences listed, approximately 13% are singletons. This material consisted of PBMCs, taken on the day of the yellow fever booster vaccination. The receptors stem from a man aged 25 to 40 who received the YFV17D yellow fever vaccine. CDR3s include the opening cysteine and the closing phenylalanine or tryptophan. The listing skips clone size in some rows; elsewhere it reads once, few, many or a size class.

few	TRBV9	12	TRBJ2-1	CASSVGTGEQFF
many	TRBV12-3/TRBV12-4	13	TRBJ1-1	CASSLSGNTEAFF
many	TRBV18	12	TRBJ2-1	CASSQSYNEQFF
few	TRBV10-2	13	TRBJ1-5	CASSESGDQPQHF
NA	TRBV5-1	13	TRBJ2-7	CASQIDRAYEQYF
NA	TRBV7-2	16	TRBJ2-2	CASSLSGSFTTGELFF
NA	TRBV7-6	15	TRBJ1-5	CASSLVLGYNQPQHF
NA	TRBV20-1	16	TRBJ2-3	CSASSSGKADGDTQYF
NA	TRBV10-2	13	TRBJ2-5	CASRVDSWETQYF
few	TRBV7-3	13	TRBJ2-1	CASSLIGGTEQFF
few	TRBV5-1	15	TRBJ2-1	CASSLGLAGENEQFF
NA	TRBV11-2	18	TRBJ2-1	CASSSEGWAGLWNNEQFF
few	TRBV6-1	14	TRBJ2-1	CASRELAEYNEQFF
many	TRBV12-3/TRBV12-4	12	TRBJ2-2	CASNSVGGELFF
few	TRBV6-1	12	TRBJ1-2	CASSERRYGYTF
NA	TRBV6-2/TRBV6-3	16	TRBJ2-3	CASSYPGGRRTDTQYF
NA	TRBV7-9	14	TRBJ2-7	CASSSGFGNYEQYF
NA	TRBV25-1	16	TRBJ2-7	CASSEFGGGDSYEQYF
few	TRBV6-2/TRBV6-3	13	TRBJ2-1	CASAGYSYNEQFF